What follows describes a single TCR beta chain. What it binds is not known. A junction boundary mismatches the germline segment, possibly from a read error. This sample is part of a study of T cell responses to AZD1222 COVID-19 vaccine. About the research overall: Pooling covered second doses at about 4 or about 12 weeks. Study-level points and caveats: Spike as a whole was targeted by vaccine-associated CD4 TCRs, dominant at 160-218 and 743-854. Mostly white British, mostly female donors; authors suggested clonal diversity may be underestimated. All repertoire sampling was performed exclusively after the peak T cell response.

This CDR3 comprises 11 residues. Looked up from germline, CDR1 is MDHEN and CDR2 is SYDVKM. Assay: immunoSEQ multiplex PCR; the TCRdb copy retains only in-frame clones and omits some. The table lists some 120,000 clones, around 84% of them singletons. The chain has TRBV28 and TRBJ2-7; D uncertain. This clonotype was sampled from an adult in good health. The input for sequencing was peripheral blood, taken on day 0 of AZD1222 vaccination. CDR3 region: CASSFLYEQCF. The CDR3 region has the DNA TGTGCCAGCAGTTTCCTCTACGAGCAGTGCTTC.